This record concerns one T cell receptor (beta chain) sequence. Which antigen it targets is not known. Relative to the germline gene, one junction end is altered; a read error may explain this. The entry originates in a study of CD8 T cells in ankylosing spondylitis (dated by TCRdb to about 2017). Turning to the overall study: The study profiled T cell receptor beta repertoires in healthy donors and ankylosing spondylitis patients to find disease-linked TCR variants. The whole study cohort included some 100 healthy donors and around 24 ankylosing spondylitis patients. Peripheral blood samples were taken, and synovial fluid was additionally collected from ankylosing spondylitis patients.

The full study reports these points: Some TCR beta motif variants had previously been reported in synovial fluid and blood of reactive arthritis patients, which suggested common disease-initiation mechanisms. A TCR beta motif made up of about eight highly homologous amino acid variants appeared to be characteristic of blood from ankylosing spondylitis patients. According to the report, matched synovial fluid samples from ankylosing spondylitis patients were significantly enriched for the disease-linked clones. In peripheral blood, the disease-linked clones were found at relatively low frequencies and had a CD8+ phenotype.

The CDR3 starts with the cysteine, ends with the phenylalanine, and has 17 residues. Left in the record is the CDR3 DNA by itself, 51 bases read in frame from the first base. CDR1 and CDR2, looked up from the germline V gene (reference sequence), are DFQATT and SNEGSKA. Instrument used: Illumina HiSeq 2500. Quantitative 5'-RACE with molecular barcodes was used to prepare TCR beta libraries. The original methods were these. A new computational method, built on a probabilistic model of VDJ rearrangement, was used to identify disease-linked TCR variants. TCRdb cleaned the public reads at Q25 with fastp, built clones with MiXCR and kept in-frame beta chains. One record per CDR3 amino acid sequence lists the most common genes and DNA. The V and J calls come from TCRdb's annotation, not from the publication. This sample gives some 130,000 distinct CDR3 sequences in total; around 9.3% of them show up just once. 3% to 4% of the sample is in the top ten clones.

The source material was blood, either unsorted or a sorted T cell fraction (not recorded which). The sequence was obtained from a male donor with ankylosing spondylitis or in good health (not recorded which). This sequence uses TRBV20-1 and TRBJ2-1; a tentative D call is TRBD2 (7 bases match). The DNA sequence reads TGCTGTGCTAGAGCTATCCTCAGGGGAGGGAATTACAATGAGCAGTTCTTC. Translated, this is CCARAILRGGNYNEQFF.